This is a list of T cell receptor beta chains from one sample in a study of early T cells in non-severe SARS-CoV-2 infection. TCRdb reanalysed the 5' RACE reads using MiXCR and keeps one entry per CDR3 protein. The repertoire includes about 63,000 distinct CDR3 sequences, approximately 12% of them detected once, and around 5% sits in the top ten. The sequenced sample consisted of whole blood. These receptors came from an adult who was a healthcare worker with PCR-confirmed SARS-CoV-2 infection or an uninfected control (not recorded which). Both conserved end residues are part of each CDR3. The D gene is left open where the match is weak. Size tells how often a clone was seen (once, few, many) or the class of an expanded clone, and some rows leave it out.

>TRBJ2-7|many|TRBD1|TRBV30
CAWQLTGAGEQYF
TGTGCCTGGCAATTGACAGGGGCAGGCGAGCAGTACTTC
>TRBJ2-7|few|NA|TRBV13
CASSPPRGDEQYF
TGTGCCAGCAGCCCGCCTAGGGGGGACGAGCAGTACTTC
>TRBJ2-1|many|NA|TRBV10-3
CAISEALPYNEQFF
TGTGCCATCAGTGAGGCGCTTCCCTACAATGAGCAGTTCTTC
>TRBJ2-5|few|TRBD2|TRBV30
CAWSEGSGGKETQYF
TGTGCCTGGAGTGAGGGTAGCGGGGGGAAAGAGACCCAGTACTTC
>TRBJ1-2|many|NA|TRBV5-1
CASSLDLTRNYGYTF
TGCGCCAGCAGCTTGGACCTCACGCGAAACTATGGCTACACCTTC
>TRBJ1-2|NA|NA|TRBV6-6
CASIPPGRGCGYTF
TGTGCCAGCATTCCCCCCGGACGTGGCTGTGGCTACACCTTC
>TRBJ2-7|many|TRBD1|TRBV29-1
CSVYTQGAFEQYF
TGCAGCGTCTATACTCAGGGGGCCTTCGAGCAGTACTTC
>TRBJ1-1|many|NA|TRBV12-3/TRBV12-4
CASSPGHANTEAFF
TGTGCCAGCAGCCCGGGACACGCGAACACTGAAGCTTTCTTT
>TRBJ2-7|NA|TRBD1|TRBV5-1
CASTSGQGAGEQYF
TGCGCCAGCACCTCGGGACAGGGGGCCGGCGAGCAGTACTTC
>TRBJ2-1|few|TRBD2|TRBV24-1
CATSDAGTSYNEQFF
TGTGCCACCAGTGATGCCGGGACTAGCTACAATGAGCAGTTCTTC
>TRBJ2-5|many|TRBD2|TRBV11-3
CASSSGLADQETQYF
TGTGCCAGCAGCTCTGGACTAGCGGACCAAGAGACCCAGTACTTC
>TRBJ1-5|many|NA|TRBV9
CASSKTGWNQPQHF
TGTGCCAGCAGTAAGACTGGATGGAATCAGCCCCAGCATTTT
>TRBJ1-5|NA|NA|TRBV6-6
CASSYEAGADQPQHF
TGTGCCAGCAGTTACGAGGCAGGGGCGGATCAGCCCCAGCATTTT
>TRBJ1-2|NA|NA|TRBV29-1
CSVLEYGYTF
TGCAGCGTTCTAGAGTATGGCTACACCTTC
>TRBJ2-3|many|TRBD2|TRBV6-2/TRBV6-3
CASSSGTSGGADTQYF
TGTGCCAGCAGTTCCGGGACTAGCGGGGGGGCCGATACGCAGTATTTT
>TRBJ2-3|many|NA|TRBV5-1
CASSLEGRGWSGDTQYF
TGCGCCAGCAGCTTGGAGGGCCGAGGTTGGTCGGGAGATACGCAGTATTTT
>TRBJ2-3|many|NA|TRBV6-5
CASSYSFSLSDTQYF
TGTGCCAGCAGTTACTCCTTCTCATTGAGCGATACGCAGTATTTT
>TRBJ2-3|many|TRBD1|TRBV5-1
CASSLATGGTDTQYF
TGCGCCAGCAGCTTGGCGACAGGGGGCACAGATACGCAGTATTTT
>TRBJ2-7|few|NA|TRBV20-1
CSAMHSGFSYEQYF
TGCAGTGCTATGCATTCAGGGTTCTCCTACGAGCAGTACTTC
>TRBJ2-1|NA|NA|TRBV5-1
CASSFLPSYNEQFF
TGCGCCAGCAGCTTTCTACCCTCCTACAATGAGCAGTTCTTC
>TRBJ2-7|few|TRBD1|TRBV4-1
CASSSRTGGYEQYF
TGCGCCAGCAGCTCGCGGACAGGGGGCTACGAGCAGTACTTC
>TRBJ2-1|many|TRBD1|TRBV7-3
CASSAVDRGGHNEQFF
TGTGCCAGCAGCGCGGTGGACAGGGGAGGGCACAATGAGCAGTTCTTC
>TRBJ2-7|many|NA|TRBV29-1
CSVQELGAGYEQYF
TGCAGCGTTCAGGAGTTAGGTGCGGGCTACGAGCAGTACTTC
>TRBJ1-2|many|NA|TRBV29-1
CSVQLGSFGYTF
TGCAGCGTACAACTGGGGAGTTTTGGCTACACCTTC
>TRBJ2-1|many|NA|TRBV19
CASSIPLFSSYNEQFF
TGTGCCAGTAGTATCCCCCTTTTCAGCTCCTACAATGAGCAGTTCTTC
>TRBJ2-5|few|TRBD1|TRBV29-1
CSVVQGEETQYF
TGCAGCGTCGTACAGGGGGAAGAGACCCAGTACTTC
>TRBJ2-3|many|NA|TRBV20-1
CSAPNLRDTDTQYF
TGCAGTGCTCCAAACCTCAGGGACACAGATACGCAGTATTTT
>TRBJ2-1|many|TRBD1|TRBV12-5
CASGLISRGQGNEQFF
TGTGCTAGTGGTCTAATCTCCCGGGGACAGGGTAATGAGCAGTTCTTC
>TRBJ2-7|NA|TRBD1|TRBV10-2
CASSADRTYEQYF
TGCGCCAGTTCTGCGGACAGGACGTACGAGCAGTACTTC
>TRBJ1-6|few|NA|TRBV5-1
CASSPTGSRRGWALHF
TGCGCCAGCAGCCCTACCGGGTCGAGGCGTGGTTGGGCCCTCCACTTT
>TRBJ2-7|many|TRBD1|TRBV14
CASRSTGNGNEQYF
TGTGCCAGCAGATCGACAGGGAATGGGAACGAGCAGTACTTC
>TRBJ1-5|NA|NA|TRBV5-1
CASSLYGGNQPQHF
TGCGCCAGCAGCCTTTATGGGGGCAATCAGCCCCAGCATTTT
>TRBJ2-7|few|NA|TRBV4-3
CASSQGAYVWQGTAYEQYF
TGCGCCAGCAGCCAAGGGGCGTACGTCTGGCAGGGGACTGCCTACGAGCAGTACTTC
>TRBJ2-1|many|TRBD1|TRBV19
CASTPEGANYNEQFF
TGTGCCAGTACTCCAGAGGGGGCGAACTACAATGAGCAGTTCTTC
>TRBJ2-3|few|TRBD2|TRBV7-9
CASSPGLAGYDTQYF
TGTGCCAGCAGCCCCGGGCTAGCGGGGTATGATACGCAGTATTTT
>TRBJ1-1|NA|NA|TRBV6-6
CASRMQENTEAFF
TGTGCCAGCAGAATGCAGGAAAACACTGAAGCTTTCTTT
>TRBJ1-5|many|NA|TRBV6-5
CASSYSGWNQPQHF
TGTGCCAGCAGTTACTCGGGGTGGAATCAGCCCCAGCATTTT
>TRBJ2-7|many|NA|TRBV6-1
CASSEQLAGYEQYF
TGTGCCAGCAGTGAACAACTAGCCGGCTACGAGCAGTACTTC
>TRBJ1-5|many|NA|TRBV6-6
CALGPQGFGNQPQHF
TGTGCCCTTGGACCCCAGGGGTTTGGCAATCAGCCCCAGCATTTT
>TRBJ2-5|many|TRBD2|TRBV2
CASRRTSGGQETQYF
TGTGCCAGCAGACGGACTAGCGGGGGTCAAGAGACCCAGTACTTC
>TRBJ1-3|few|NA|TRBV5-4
CASSLSQGSSGNTIYF
TGTGCCAGCAGCTTATCCCAGGGGAGCTCTGGAAACACCATATATTTT
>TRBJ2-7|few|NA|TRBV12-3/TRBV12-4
CASSSYSGAGYEQYF
TGTGCCAGCAGTTCCTACTCAGGGGCGGGCTACGAGCAGTACTTC
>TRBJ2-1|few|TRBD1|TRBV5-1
CASSLEAGGRDEQFF
TGCGCCAGCAGCTTGGAGGCAGGGGGCCGCGATGAGCAGTTCTTC
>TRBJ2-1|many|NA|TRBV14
CASSQVGYRSSYNEQFF
TGTGCCAGCAGCCAAGTGGGGTACAGGAGCTCCTACAATGAGCAGTTCTTC
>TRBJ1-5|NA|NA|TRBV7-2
CASSLEGGGQPQHF
TGTGCCAGCAGCTTAGAGGGAGGGGGACAGCCCCAGCATTTT
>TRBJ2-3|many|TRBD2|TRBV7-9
CASSLGLAASTDTQYF
TGTGCCAGCAGCTTGGGACTAGCGGCCTCCACAGATACGCAGTATTTT
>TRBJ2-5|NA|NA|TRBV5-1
CASSNTDQETQYF
TGCGCCAGCAGCAACACAGATCAAGAGACCCAGTACTTC
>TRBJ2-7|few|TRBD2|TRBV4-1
CASSQDLETGTRVFYEQYF
TGCGCCAGCAGCCAAGATTTGGAGACCGGGACTAGAGTCTTCTACGAGCAGTACTTC
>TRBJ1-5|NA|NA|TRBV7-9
CASSLGGGQPQHF
TGTGCCAGCAGCTTAGGTGGGGGTCAGCCCCAGCATTTT
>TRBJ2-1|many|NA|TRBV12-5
CASGFAPNEQFF
TGTGCTAGTGGTTTCGCCCCCAATGAGCAGTTCTTC
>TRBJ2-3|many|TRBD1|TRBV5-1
CASSSGQDTDTQYF
TGCGCCAGCAGCTCGGGACAGGACACAGATACGCAGTATTTT
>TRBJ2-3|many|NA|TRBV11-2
CASSPTVGRPQYF
TGTGCCAGCAGCCCCACCGTGGGGCGTCCGCAGTATTTT
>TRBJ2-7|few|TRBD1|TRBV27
CASSYRGSYEQYF
TGTGCCAGCAGTTACAGGGGGTCCTACGAGCAGTACTTC
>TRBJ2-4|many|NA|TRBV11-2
CASSGVAKNIQYF
TGTGCCAGCAGCGGGGTAGCCAAAAACATTCAGTACTTC
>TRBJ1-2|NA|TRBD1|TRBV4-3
CASSRDRSNYGYTF
TGCGCCAGCAGCCGGGACAGGTCTAACTATGGCTACACCTTC
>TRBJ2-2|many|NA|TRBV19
CASSPWTENTGELFF
TGTGCCAGTAGTCCGTGGACGGAGAACACCGGGGAGCTGTTTTTT
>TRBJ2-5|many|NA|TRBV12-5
CASTRAGPYQETQYF
TGTGCTAGTACTCGGGCAGGGCCGTACCAAGAGACCCAGTACTTC
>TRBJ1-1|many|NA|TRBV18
CASSRPSLNTEAFF
TGTGCCAGCTCACGACCGAGCCTGAACACTGAAGCTTTCTTT
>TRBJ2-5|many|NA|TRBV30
CAWSPQGMRETQYF
TGTGCCTGGAGTCCACAGGGAATGCGAGAGACCCAGTACTTC